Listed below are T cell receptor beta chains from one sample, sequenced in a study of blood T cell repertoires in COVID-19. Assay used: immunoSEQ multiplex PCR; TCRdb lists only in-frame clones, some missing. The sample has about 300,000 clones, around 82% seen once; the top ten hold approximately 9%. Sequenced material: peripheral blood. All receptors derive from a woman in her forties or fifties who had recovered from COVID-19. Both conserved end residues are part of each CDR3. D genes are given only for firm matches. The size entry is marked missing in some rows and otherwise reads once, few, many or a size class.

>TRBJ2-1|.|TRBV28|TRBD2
TGTGCCAGCAGTTTTGATGGACTAGCGGGAGGGCCCGGGCAGTTCTTC
CASSFDGLAGGPGQFF
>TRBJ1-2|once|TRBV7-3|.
TGTGCCAGCAGCCCGCCCGGTCAGGGGCTGTCTGGCTACACCTTC
CASSPPGQGLSGYTF
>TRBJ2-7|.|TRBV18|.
TGTGCCAGCTCACCAGGGATCGGGGACGAGCAGTACTTC
CASSPGIGDEQYF
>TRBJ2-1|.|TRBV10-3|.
TGTGCCATCAGTGAGTCGCGTGAAAATGAGCAGTTCTTC
CAISESRENEQFF
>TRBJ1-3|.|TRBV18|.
TGTGCCAGCTCAGGGGGCGCTTCTGGAAACACCATATATTTT
CASSGGASGNTIYF
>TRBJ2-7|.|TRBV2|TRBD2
TGTGCCACCCTGGGAGGGTACGAGCAGTACTTC
CATLGGYEQYF
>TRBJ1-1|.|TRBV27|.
TGTGCCAGCAGTTTATATTGTTGTGCGGGACGGGAGAACACTGAAGCTTTCTTT
CASSLYCCAGRENTEAFF
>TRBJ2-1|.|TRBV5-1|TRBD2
TGCGCCAGCAGCTTGGGGACGACTAGCGGGGGGTACAATGAGCAGTTCTTC
CASSLGTTSGGYNEQFF
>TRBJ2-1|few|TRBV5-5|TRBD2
TGTGCCAGCAGCTTGAGCGGGAGTTCGAGCAATGAGCAGTTCTTC
CASSLSGSSSNEQFF
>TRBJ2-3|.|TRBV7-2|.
TGTGCCAGCAGCCTGGGAGCTCTCACAGATACGCAGTATTTT
CASSLGALTDTQYF
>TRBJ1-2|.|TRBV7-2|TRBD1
TGTGCCAGCAGCCAGAGACAGGGGGCTAGCGATGGCTACACCTTC
CASSQRQGASDGYTF
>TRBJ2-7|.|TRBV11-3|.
TGTGCCAGCAGCCTGGGACACCTCTACGAGCAGTACTTC
CASSLGHLYEQYF
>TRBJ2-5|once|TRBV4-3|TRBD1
TGCGCCAGCAGCCAGACAGGGGGCCAAGAGACCCAGTACTTC
CASSQTGGQETQYF
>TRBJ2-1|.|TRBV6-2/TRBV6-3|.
TGTGCCAGCAGTCGCCGATCCCCCGGGAAGGGCTCCTACAATGAGCAGTTCTTC
CASSRRSPGKGSYNEQFF